This T cell receptor beta chain originates from a study of blood T cells in healthy people across ages. The study's findings and limits: A conclusive naive versus antigen-experienced comparison was prevented by the unsorted PBMCs.

Next came a second PCR, run for about 6 to 12 cycles, which used a sample-barcoded 5' primer along with a J-beta primer mix. Sequencing recovered at least 2.5 million CDR3-containing paired-end reads from each sample. TCRdb processed the 5' RACE reads anew with MiXCR; each CDR3 protein has one entry. The sample holds roughly 2 million distinct CDR3 sequences, roughly 50% seen once. In terms of origin and age, donors were healthy Caucasian individuals from Russia aged about 6 to 90. PBMCs, at least 6.5 million per sample, were isolated. This clonotype was picked up a small number of times. Antigen unknown. Sequenced input: blood. The source is a woman in her forties in good health.

Here the CDR3 reads CSACRPNRGSRQETQYF. CDR3 nucleotides: TGCAGTGCTTGCCGGCCTAACAGGGGATCTCGACAAGAGACCCAGTACTTC. The gene calls are TRBV20-1 and TRBJ2-5; 7 bases are a match to TRBD1. This CDR3 is built from 17 residues. CDR1 and CDR2 (germline): DFQATT, SNEGSKA (reference sequence). The J segment lost 2 bases and the V segment lost 5 bases, leaving 17 bases of the junction unmatched.